This T cell receptor beta chain derives from a study of shared clonotypes between healthy human individuals. At the deep level, the assay was run. Method: immunoSEQ multiplex PCR; TCRdb's copy keeps in-frame clones and lacks some. The repertoire holds more than 400,000 clones, 95% to 96% seen once, with approximately 0.06% in the top ten. Study-wide findings and caveats: The sole specimen, blood, was sampled, and tissue repertoires likely differ. Sequencing depth was predicted to influence how clonotypes are shared among donors.

Each of the donors was a healthy adult who was HIV-negative and had not had a recent acute infection or vaccination. Comments on this clone: Antigen unknown.

The CDR3 runs 15 residues. V was clipped by 6 bases and J by 2 bases, with 11 bases between them. The V gene's germline CDR1 is MNHEY and CDR2 SVGAGI. The chain joins TRBV6-5 to TRBJ2-6; D is ambiguous. The sequence came from a woman under 40 in good health. Sequences were obtained from naive CD4+ T cells sorted from blood. Subset denoted: CD45RA+ positively selected. The CDR3 coding sequence is TGTGCCAGCAGATCTCTTAAGGCTGGGGCCAACGTCCTGACTTTC. It specifies CASRSLKAGANVLTF.